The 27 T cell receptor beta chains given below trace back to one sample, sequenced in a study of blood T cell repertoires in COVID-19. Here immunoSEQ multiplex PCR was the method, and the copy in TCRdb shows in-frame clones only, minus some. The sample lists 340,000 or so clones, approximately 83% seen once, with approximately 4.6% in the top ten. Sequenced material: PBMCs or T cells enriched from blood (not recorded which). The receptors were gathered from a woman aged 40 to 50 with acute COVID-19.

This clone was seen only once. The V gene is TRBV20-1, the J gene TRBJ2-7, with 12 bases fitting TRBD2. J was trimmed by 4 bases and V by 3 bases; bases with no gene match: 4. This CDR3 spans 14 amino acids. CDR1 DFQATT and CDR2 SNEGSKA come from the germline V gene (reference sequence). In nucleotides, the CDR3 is TGCAGTGCTAGTCCCGGGACTAGCGGGTACGAGCAGTACTTC. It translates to CSASPGTSGYEQYF.

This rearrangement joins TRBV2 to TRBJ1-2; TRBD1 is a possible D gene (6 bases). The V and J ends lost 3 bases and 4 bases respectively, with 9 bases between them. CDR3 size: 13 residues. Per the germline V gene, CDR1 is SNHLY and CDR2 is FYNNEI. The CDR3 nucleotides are TGTGCCAGCAGTGATTTGGACAGCTATGGCTACACCTTC. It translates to CASSDLDSYGYTF.

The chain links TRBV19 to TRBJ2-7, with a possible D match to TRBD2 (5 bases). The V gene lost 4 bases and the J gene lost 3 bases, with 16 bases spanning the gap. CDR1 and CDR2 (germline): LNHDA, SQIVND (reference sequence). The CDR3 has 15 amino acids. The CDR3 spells CASSTSGSPGYEQYF. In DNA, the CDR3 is TGTGCCAGTAGTACTTCGGGGTCTCCTGGCTACGAGCAGTACTTC.

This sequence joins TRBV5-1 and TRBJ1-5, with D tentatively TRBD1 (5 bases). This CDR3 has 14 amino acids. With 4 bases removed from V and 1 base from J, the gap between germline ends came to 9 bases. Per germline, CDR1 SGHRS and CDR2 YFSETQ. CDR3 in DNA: TGCGCCAGCAGCGGCAGGGCAAGCAATCAGCCCCAGCATTTT. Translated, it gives CASSGRASNQPQHF. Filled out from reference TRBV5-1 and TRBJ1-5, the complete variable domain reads KAGVTQTPRYLIKTRGQQVTLSCSPISGHRSVSWYQQTPGQGLQFLFEYFSETQRNKGNFPGRFSGRQFSNSRSEMNVSTLELGDSALYLCASSGRASNQPQHFGDGTRLSIL.

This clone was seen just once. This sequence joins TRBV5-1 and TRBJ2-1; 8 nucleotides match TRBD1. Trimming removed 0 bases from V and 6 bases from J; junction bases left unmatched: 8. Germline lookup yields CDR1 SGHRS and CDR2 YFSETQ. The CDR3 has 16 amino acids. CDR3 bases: TGCGCCAGCAGCTTGGGAACAGGGGGGTATAGCAATGAGCAGTTCTTC. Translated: CASSLGTGGYSNEQFF.

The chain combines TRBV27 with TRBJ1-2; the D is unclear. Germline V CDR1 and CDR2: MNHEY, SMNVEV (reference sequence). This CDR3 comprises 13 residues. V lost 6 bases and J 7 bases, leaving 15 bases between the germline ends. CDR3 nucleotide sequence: TGTGCCAGCAGCCCGATGTCGGGTTCTGGCTACACCTTC. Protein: CASSPMSGSGYTF.

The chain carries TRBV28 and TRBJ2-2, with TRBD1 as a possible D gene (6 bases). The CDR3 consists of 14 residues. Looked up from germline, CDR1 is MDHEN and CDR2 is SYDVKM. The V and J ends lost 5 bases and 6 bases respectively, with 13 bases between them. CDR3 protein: CASSRTGLAGELFF. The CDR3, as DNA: TGTGCCAGCAGTCGAACAGGGTTAGCCGGGGAGCTGTTTTTT.

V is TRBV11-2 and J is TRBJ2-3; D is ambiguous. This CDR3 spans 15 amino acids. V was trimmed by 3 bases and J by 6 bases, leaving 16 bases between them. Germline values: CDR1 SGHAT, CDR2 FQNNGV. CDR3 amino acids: CASSFRLELRDTQYF. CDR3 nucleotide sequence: TGTGCCAGCAGCTTTAGGCTAGAGTTGAGGGATACGCAGTATTTT.

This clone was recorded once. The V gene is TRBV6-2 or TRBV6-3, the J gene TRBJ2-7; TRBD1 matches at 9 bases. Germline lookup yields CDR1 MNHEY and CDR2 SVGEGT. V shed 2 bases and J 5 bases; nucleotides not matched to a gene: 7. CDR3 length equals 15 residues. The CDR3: CASSYGQGKIDEQYF. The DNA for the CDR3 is TGTGCCAGCAGTTACGGACAGGGGAAGATCGACGAGCAGTACTTC.

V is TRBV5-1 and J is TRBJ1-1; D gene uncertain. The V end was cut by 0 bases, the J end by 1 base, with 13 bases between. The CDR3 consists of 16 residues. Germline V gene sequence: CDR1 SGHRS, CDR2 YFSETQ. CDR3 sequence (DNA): TGCGCCAGCAGCTTGGCCCTGCTGTCGGGGAACACTGAAGCTTTCTTT. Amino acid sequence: CASSLALLSGNTEAFF.

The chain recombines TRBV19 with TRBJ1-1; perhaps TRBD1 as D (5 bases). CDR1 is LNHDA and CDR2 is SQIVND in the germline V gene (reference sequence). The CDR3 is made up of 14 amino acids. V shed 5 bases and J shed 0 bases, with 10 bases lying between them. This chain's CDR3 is CASSWGDLNTEAFF. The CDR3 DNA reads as TGTGCCAGTAGTTGGGGGGACCTGAACACTGAAGCTTTCTTT.

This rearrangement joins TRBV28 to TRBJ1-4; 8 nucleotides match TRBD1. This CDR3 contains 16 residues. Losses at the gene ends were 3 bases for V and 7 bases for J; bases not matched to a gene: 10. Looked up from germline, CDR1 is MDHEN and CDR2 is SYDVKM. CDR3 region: CASSLPPGTGLEKLFF. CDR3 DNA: TGTGCCAGCAGTTTGCCCCCCGGGACAGGACTTGAAAAACTGTTTTTT.

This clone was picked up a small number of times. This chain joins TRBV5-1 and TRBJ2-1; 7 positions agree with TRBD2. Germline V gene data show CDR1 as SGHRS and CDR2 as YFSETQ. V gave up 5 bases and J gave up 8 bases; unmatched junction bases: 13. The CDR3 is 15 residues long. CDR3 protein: CASRRDSSGYDEQFF. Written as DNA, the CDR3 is TGCGCCAGCAGACGGGATTCTAGCGGTTACGATGAGCAGTTCTTC.

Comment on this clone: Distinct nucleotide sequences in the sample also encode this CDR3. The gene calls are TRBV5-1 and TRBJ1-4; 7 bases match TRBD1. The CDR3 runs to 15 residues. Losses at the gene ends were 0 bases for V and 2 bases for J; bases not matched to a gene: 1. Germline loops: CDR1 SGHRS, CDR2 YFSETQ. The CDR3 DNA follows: TGCGCCAGCAGCTTGGAAGGGGGCACTAATGAAAAACTGTTTTTT. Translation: CASSLEGGTNEKLFF.

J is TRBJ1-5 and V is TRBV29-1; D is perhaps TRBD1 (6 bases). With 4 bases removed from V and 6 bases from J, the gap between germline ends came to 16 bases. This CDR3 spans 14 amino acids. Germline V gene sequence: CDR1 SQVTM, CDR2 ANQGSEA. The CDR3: CSVVLTGWGQPQHF. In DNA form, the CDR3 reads TGCAGCGTTGTTCTCACAGGGTGGGGTCAGCCCCAGCATTTT.

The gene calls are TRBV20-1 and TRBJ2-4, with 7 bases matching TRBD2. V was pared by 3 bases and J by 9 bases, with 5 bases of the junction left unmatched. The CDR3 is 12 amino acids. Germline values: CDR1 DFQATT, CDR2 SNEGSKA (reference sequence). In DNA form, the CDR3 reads TGCAGTGCTAGTGAACCGGGGGGCATTCAGTACTTC. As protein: CSASEPGGIQYF.

The CDR3 DNA reads as TGTGCCAGCAGTTTTTCTAGCAACCCCTCCGAGCAGTACTTC. Its protein is CASSFSSNPSEQYF. The chain links TRBV6-5 to TRBJ2-7, with TRBD2 as a possible D gene (5 bases). Looked up from germline, CDR1 is MNHEY and CDR2 is SVGAGI. The V end lost 4 bases, the J end lost 6 bases, and 16 bases lay between the germline ends. The CDR3 covers 14 residues.

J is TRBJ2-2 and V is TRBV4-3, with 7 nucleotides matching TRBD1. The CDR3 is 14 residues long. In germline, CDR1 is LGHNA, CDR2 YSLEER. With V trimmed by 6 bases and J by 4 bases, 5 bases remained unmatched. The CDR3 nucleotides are TGCGCCAGCAGTGGACAGGAGAGCACCGGGGAGCTGTTTTTT. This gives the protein CASSGQESTGELFF.

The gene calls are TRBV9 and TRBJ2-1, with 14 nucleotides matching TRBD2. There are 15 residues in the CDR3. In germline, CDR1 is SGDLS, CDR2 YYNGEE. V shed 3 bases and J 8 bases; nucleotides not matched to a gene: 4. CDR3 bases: TGTGCCAGCAGCGGAGGACTAGCGGGAGGATATGAGCAGTTCTTC. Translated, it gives CASSGGLAGGYEQFF. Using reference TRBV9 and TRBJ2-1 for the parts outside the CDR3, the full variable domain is DSGVTQTPKHLITATGQRVTLRCSPRSGDLSVYWYQQSLDQGLQFLIQYYNGEERAKGNILERFSAQQFPDLHSELNLSSLELGDSALYFCASSGGLAGGYEQFFGPGTRLTVL.

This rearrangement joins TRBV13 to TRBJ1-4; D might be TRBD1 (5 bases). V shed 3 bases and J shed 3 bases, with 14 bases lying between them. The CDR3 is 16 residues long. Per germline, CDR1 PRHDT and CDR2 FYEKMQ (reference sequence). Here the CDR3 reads CASSFGGGVSNEKLFF. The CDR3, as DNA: TGTGCCAGCAGCTTTGGGGGAGGAGTCTCTAATGAAAAACTGTTTTTT.

The CDR3 sequence: CASSQDLWWTGTDTQYF. CDR3 DNA: TGCGCCAGCAGCCAAGATCTTTGGTGGACAGGGACAGATACGCAGTATTTT. The chain links TRBV4-3 to TRBJ2-3; TRBD1 matches at 8 bases. J gave up 3 bases and V 0 bases, and 8 bases lay outside the gene matches. This CDR3 spans 17 amino acids. CDR1 LGHNA and CDR2 YSLEER come from the germline V gene.

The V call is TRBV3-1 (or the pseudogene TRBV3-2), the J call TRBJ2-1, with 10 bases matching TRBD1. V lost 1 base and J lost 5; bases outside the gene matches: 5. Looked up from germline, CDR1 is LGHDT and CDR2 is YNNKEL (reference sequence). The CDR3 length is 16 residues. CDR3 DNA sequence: TGTGCCAGCAGCCAAGCCCCCGGGACAGGGGACAATGAGCAGTTCTTC. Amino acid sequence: CASSQAPGTGDNEQFF.

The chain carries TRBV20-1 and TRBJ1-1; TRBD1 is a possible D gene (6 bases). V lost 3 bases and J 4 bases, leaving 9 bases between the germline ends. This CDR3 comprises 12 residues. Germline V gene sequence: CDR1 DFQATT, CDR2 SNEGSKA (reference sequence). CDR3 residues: CSASGGLTEAFF. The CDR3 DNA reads TGCAGTGCTAGTGGGGGCCTCACTGAAGCTTTCTTT.

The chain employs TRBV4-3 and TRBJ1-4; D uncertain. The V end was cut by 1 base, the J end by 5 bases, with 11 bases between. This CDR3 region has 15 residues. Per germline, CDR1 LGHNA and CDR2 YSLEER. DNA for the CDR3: TGCGCCAGCAGCCAAGCGGCGGCTACAAATGAAAAACTGTTTTTT. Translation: CASSQAAATNEKLFF.

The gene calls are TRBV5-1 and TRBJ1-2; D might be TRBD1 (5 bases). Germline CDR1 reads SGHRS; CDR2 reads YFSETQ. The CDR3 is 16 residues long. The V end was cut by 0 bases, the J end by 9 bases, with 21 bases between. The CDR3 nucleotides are TGCGCCAGCAGCTTGGCCGTGGGCAAAGGGGATCATCGCTACACCTTC. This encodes CASSLAVGKGDHRYTF. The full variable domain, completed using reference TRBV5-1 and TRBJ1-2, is KAGVTQTPRYLIKTRGQQVTLSCSPISGHRSVSWYQQTPGQGLQFLFEYFSETQRNKGNFPGRFSGRQFSNSRSEMNVSTLELGDSALYLCASSLAVGKGDHRYTFGSGTRLTVV.

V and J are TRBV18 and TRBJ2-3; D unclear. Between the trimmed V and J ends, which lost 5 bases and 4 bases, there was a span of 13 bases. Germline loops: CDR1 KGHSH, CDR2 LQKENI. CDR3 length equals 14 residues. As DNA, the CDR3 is TGTGCCAGCTCAACACAGTACACCCCAGATACGCAGTATTTT. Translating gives CASSTQYTPDTQYF.

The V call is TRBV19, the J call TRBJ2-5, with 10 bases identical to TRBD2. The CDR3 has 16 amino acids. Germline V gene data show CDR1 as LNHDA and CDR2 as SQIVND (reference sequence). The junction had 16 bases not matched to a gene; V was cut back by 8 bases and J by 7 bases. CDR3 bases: TGTGCCAGTTCTGGTTCTAGCGGGAGTGGGTTTGTGACCCAGTACTTC. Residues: CASSGSSGSGFVTQYF.